What follows is one TCR beta chain and its context. RNA transcripts were the template for amplifying TCR beta CDR3 regions. When the TCR CDR3 underwent first-round RT-PCR, the HTBI primer set was used. MiXCR, run by TCRdb on the multiplex PCR reads, gives a single entry per CDR3 protein. The table shows about 130,000 distinct CDR3 sequences, with more than 20% occurring only once. The data were obtained in a study of T cells in Graves' hyperthyroidism and ophthalmopathy. Study background: Staff took peripheral blood when the initial diagnosis was made, before any treatment began.

The sequenced sample was blood. This receptor was identified in a woman between 50 and 59 years old with Graves' hyperthyroidism that later progressed to Graves' ophthalmopathy.

DNA for the CDR3: TGCAGCGTTATATTGAGGGGTGGGTACGAGCAGTTCTTC. Protein: CSVILRGGYEQFF. The rearrangement joins TRBV29-1 to TRBJ2-7; D assignment may be TRBD1 or TRBD2 (5 bases each). The J call is doubtful: the DNA matches TRBJ2-1 better. There are 13 residues in the CDR3. Germline CDR1 reads SQVTM; CDR2 reads ANQGSEA.